The TCR beta chain described here comes from a study of blood T cell repertoires in COVID-19. V trimming: 4 bases; J trimming: 4 bases; junction bases outside the gene matches: 4. The germline CDR1 and CDR2 sequences are SGHTS and YDEGEE. The length of the CDR3 is 14 residues. Seattle patients were enrolled during active infection and followed longitudinally. Original handling: It was from reference gene primer amplification that nucleated cell counts were estimated. This table comes from immunoSEQ multiplex PCR, and its TCRdb copy is limited to in-frame clones, with some not included. The V and J calls and clone size come from that table; D and trimming were worked out from the DNA. The profile covers around 140,000 clones, with roughly 86% appearing a single time and 10% to 12% taken by the ten largest.

The sequencing input was peripheral blood. The TCR sequence derives from a woman in her sixties or seventies with COVID-19, enrolled during active disease. This chain uses TRBV5-8 with TRBJ2-5; 10 nucleotides line up with TRBD2. The CDR3 DNA follows: TGTGCCAGCAGCAAACTAGCGGGGCCAGAGACCCAGTACTTC. Translated, it gives CASSKLAGPETQYF.